Listed below are T cell receptor beta chains from one sample, sequenced in a study of beta chain features in type 1 diabetes. Repertoires were generated with immunoSEQ multiplex PCR, while TCRdb's copy carries only in-frame clones and drops some. The sample shows approximately 52,000 clones, 60% to 70% of them seen only once. The sample consisted of stem cell memory CD4+ T cells from blood. These TCRs come from a woman aged 25 to 39 with type 1 diabetes. Both conserved end residues are trimmed from each CDR3. D genes are given only for firm matches.

d_gene: TRBD2; j_gene: TRBJ2-1; v_gene: TRBV7-3; CDR3aa: ASSQASGANEQF
d_gene: -; j_gene: TRBJ2-2; v_gene: TRBV5-1; CDR3aa: ASSLGLESAGELF
d_gene: -; j_gene: TRBJ2-7; v_gene: TRBV27; CDR3aa: ASSLQGPRIAREQY
d_gene: -; j_gene: TRBJ1-1; v_gene: TRBV18; CDR3aa: ASSPPAAGRVGTEAF
d_gene: -; j_gene: TRBJ2-1; v_gene: TRBV27; CDR3aa: ASGGSYNEQF
d_gene: TRBD1; j_gene: TRBJ1-1; v_gene: TRBV5-1; CDR3aa: ASSLGQGKAF
d_gene: -; j_gene: TRBJ2-5; v_gene: TRBV18; CDR3aa: ASSPPGRGGETQY
d_gene: TRBD1; j_gene: TRBJ2-6; v_gene: TRBV28; CDR3aa: ASSPGTGFRGANVLT
d_gene: -; j_gene: TRBJ2-3; v_gene: TRBV15; CDR3aa: ATSRAGVDTQY
d_gene: TRBD1; j_gene: TRBJ2-5; v_gene: TRBV30; CDR3aa: AWGGKQGAGETQY
d_gene: TRBD1; j_gene: TRBJ2-1; v_gene: TRBV9; CDR3aa: ASSAADRGSNEQF
d_gene: -; j_gene: TRBJ2-7; v_gene: TRBV6-1; CDR3aa: ASSAQGYEQY
d_gene: -; j_gene: TRBJ1-1; v_gene: TRBV6-5; CDR3aa: ASSYSGGNTEAF
d_gene: TRBD1; j_gene: TRBJ2-5; v_gene: TRBV30; CDR3aa: AWTTGAVETQY
d_gene: -; j_gene: TRBJ2-7; v_gene: TRBV7-2; CDR3aa: ASSLGPAIYEQY
d_gene: TRBD1; j_gene: TRBJ1-4; v_gene: TRBV28; CDR3aa: ASSSLTGFEKLF
d_gene: TRBD1; j_gene: TRBJ1-2; v_gene: TRBV9; CDR3aa: ASSVDLGGGYT
d_gene: -; j_gene: TRBJ1-2; v_gene: TRBV5-1; CDR3aa: ASSLVGEGYT
d_gene: TRBD2; j_gene: TRBJ2-3; v_gene: TRBV30; CDR3aa: AWSVASGNTDTQY
d_gene: TRBD2; j_gene: TRBJ2-3; v_gene: TRBV7-8; CDR3aa: ASSAGLAYSTDTQY
d_gene: -; j_gene: TRBJ1-1; v_gene: TRBV18; CDR3aa: ASSPSVNTEAF
d_gene: -; j_gene: TRBJ2-3; v_gene: TRBV5-1; CDR3aa: ASSRSGSTDTQY
d_gene: TRBD1; j_gene: TRBJ2-7; v_gene: TRBV29-1; CDR3aa: SVVTGGTYEQY
d_gene: -; j_gene: TRBJ1-5; v_gene: TRBV28; CDR3aa: ASTSGLGRVDDSNQPQH
d_gene: -; j_gene: TRBJ2-1; v_gene: TRBV5-1; CDR3aa: ASSHGVAGGFYNEQF
d_gene: TRBD1; j_gene: TRBJ1-3; v_gene: TRBV5-4; CDR3aa: ASSGNPGQSSTIY
d_gene: -; j_gene: TRBJ1-5; v_gene: TRBV19; CDR3aa: ASNTERKQPQH
d_gene: -; j_gene: TRBJ2-3; v_gene: TRBV9; CDR3aa: ASSPHPDTQY
d_gene: TRBD1; j_gene: TRBJ1-2; v_gene: TRBV11-2; CDR3aa: ASSLETGTYGYT
d_gene: -; j_gene: TRBJ2-5; v_gene: TRBV30; CDR3aa: AWSVSEETQY
d_gene: TRBD1; j_gene: TRBJ2-7; v_gene: TRBV10-3; CDR3aa: AINPGTASYEQY